These 14 T cell receptor beta chains share one sample of origin, sequenced in a study of T-cell memory formation after mild COVID-19. MiXCR was run by TCRdb on the 5' RACE reads, yielding one entry per CDR3 protein. Among hundreds of thousands of distinct CDR3 sequences listed, approximately 15% were seen once. Sequencing input: PBMCs or a T cell subset sorted from them (not recorded which). All receptors derive from an adult woman who had mild COVID-19 (a few samples of this study predate the infection). Cell type and time point are not known.

This clonotype appeared a few times. V is TRBV19 and J is TRBJ2-1; D not certain. CDR1 is LNHDA and CDR2 is SQIVND in the germline V gene (reference sequence). The V and J ends lost 3 bases and 4 bases respectively, with 13 bases between them. CDR3 size: 15 residues. CDR3 protein: CASSMMAERYNEQFF. The CDR3 DNA sequence: TGTGCCAGTAGTATGATGGCGGAGAGGTACAATGAGCAGTTCTTC.

A few counts support this clonotype. V gene TRBV7-2 combines with J gene TRBJ1-1; 9 bases agree with TRBD1. Germline-derived CDR1 and CDR2 are SGHTA and FQGNSA. The CDR3 contains 15 residues. Losses at the gene ends were 1 base for V and 6 bases for J; bases not matched to a gene: 6. The CDR3 DNA reads TGTGCCAGCAGCTTAGTCGGGACAGGGAGCTCTGAAGCTTTCTTT. Translating gives CASSLVGTGSSEAFF.

This chain links TRBV9 with TRBJ2-7; D ambiguous. Germline-derived CDR1 and CDR2 are SGDLS and YYNGEE. The ends were cut back, 4 bases at V and 3 bases at J, with 17 bases in the middle. This CDR3 contains 15 residues. CDR3 loop: CASSSSDKVDYEQYF. Written as DNA, the CDR3 is TGTGCCAGCAGCTCCAGTGATAAGGTGGACTACGAGCAGTACTTC.

There are many counts of this clonotype. The J gene is TRBJ2-2, the V gene TRBV18; D remains ambiguous. CDR3 length equals 15 residues. CDR1 and CDR2 (germline): KGHSH, LQKENI. Trimming pared 6 bases from V and 6 bases from J, leaving 17 bases between. Here the CDR3 DNA reads TGTGCCAGCTCCCCTAAGGTTGGCGGTTCCGGGGAGCTGTTTTTT. Translating gives CASSPKVGGSGELFF.

A few counts support this clonotype. This sequence joins TRBV7-9 and TRBJ2-3, with 8 bases that match TRBD2. The CDR3 runs 16 residues. Trimming removed 4 bases from V and 1 base from J; junction bases left unmatched: 7. The germline CDR1 and CDR2 sequences are SEHNR and FQNEAQ (reference sequence). The CDR3 loop reads CASSSYGGAGTDTQYF. For the CDR3, the DNA is TGTGCCAGCAGCTCATACGGGGGGGCTGGCACAGATACGCAGTATTTT.

The CDR3 region is CSVGVTSGLPSTDTQYF. CDR3 sequence (DNA): TGCAGCGTTGGCGTGACTAGCGGGCTTCCTAGCACAGATACGCAGTATTTT. This rearrangement joins TRBV29-1 to TRBJ2-3; the match to TRBD2 covers 10 bases. J lost 0 bases, V lost 4 bases, and 10 bases had no gene match. From germline, CDR1 is SQVTM and CDR2 ANQGSEA. The CDR3 totals 17 residues.

The chain links TRBV4-2 to TRBJ2-7, with 9 bases aligning to TRBD2. With V trimmed by 1 base and J by 2 bases, 15 bases remained unmatched. Germline assignment: CDR1 LGHNA and CDR2 YNFKEQ. There are 19 residues in the CDR3. Here the CDR3 DNA reads TGTGCCAGCAGCCAAGGGTCGGGTCCGCTAGCGGGGAGAGCCTACGAGCAGTACTTC. As protein: CASSQGSGPLAGRAYEQYF.

The chain joins TRBV24-1 to TRBJ2-1; a weak D match, TRBD1 (6 bases). This CDR3 comprises 12 residues. Germline V lookup: CDR1 KGHDR, CDR2 SFDVKD. CDR3 nucleotide sequence: TGTTCCTCCGGGGACACCCACAATGAGCAGTTCTTC. Translation gives CSSGDTHNEQFF.

The rearrangement joins TRBV27 to TRBJ2-6, with 7 nucleotides matching TRBD1. The length of the CDR3 is 19 residues. The ends lost 0 bases at V and 0 bases at J; junction bases unmatched: 8. Germline V lookup: CDR1 MNHEY, CDR2 SMNVEV (reference sequence). CDR3 in amino acids: CASSLSYRDRGSGANVLTF. DNA for the CDR3: TGTGCCAGCAGTTTATCGTATCGGGACAGAGGCTCTGGGGCCAACGTCCTGACTTTC.

This sequence joins TRBV3-1 and TRBJ2-3; D gene uncertain. The V end lost 0 bases, the J end lost 2 bases, and 9 bases lay between the germline ends. Germline lookup yields CDR1 LGHDT and CDR2 YNNKEL (reference sequence). The CDR3 is made up of 15 amino acids. In DNA form, the CDR3 reads TGTGCCAGCAGCCAAGATGGCCACAACACAGATACGCAGTATTTT. Translating it yields CASSQDGHNTDTQYF.

This clonotype was counted between two and nine times. This sequence joins TRBV11-2 and TRBJ1-2; unclear D gene. This CDR3 region has 13 residues. Germline V gives CDR1 SGHAT, CDR2 FQNNGV. V shed 0 bases and J shed 6 bases, with 8 bases lying between them. The CDR3 sequence: CASSLDPRDGYTF. CDR3 nucleotides: TGTGCCAGCAGCTTAGACCCTCGAGATGGCTACACCTTC.

This clonotype occurred many times. As DNA, the CDR3 is TGTGCCAGCAGCTTGGACAGGGACCACGAGCAGTACTTC. Protein: CASSLDRDHEQYF. This chain connects TRBV5-6 to TRBJ2-7, with D possibly matching TRBD1 (6 bases). The CDR3 has 13 residues. The germline gives CDR1 SGHDT, CDR2 YYEEEE. V was shortened by 0 bases and J by 5 bases, with 9 bases between the two germline ends.

This clonotype showed up just a few times. The chain links TRBV14 to TRBJ2-5; no reliable D call. The CDR3 has 14 residues. Trimming took off 0 bases at V and 5 bases at J, with 10 bases between the two ends. The germline V gene encodes CDR1 SGHDN and CDR2 FVKESK. In DNA, the CDR3 is TGTGCCAGCAGCCAAGACCGCGCCTCGGAGACCCAGTACTTC. Translated: CASSQDRASETQYF.

This clonotype was observed a handful of times. J is TRBJ2-2 and V is TRBV5-1, with 8 bases fitting TRBD2. V lost 4 bases, J lost 0 bases, and 14 bases stayed unmatched. This CDR3 is built from 19 residues. Germline-derived CDR1 and CDR2 are SGHRS and YFSETQ. CDR3 bases: TGCGCCAGCAGCGGGCCTTCGATAGCGGGGACCACGAACACCGGGGAGCTGTTTTTT. Amino acids: CASSGPSIAGTTNTGELFF.